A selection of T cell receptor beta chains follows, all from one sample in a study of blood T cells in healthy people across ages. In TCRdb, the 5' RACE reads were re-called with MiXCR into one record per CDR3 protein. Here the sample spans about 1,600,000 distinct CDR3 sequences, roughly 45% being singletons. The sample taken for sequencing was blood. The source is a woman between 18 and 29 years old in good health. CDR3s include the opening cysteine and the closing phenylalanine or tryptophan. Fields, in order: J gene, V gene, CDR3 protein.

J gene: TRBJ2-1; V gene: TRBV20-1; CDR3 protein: CSASRHFNEQFF
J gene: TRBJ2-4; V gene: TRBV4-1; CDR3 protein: CASSHPGQCSYGQYF
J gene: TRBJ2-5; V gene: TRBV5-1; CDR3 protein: CASSLQATQETQYF
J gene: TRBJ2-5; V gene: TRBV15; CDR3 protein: CATSRGGSSGETQYF
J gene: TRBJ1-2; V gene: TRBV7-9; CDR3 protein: CASSSRQGARDGYTF
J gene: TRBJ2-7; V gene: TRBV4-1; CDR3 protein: CASSLGRSLGTARSYEQYF
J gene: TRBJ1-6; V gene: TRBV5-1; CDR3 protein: CASSIVTGGESPLHF
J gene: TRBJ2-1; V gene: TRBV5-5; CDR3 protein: CASSASRMEQFF
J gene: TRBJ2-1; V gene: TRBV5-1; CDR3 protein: CASSPGTSGIRYSYNEQFF
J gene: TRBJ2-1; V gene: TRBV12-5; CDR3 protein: CTSGLGRVGVNHEQFF
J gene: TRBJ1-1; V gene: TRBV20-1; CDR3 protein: CSARVPDRLNTEAFF
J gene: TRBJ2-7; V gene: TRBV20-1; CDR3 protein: CSAPVGGSDSYEQYF
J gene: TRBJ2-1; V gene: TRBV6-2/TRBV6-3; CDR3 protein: CASSDSGLGNEQFF
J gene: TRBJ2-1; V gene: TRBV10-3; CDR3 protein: CAISEPGQDNEQFF
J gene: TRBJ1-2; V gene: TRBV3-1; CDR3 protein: CASTQGDRENGYTF
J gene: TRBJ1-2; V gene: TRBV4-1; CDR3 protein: CASSTPVGTGDYGYTF
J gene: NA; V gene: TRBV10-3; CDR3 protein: CAISNSDRASEQYF
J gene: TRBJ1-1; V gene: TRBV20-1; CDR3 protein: CSAMTGYAEAFF
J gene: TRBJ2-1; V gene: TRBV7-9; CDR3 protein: CASSLAHTSSYNEQFF
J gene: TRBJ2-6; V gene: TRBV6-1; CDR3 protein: CASERANSGANVLTF
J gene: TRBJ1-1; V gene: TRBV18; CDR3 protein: CASTLRHAGGLYDSPTEAFF
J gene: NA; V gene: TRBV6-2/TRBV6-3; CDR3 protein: CASSYPKRGPNEQYF
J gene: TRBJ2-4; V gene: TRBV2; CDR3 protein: CASVWGGWEQYF
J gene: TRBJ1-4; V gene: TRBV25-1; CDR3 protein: CASRTGGTANEKLFF
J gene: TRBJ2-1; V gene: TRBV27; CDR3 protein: CASSQQGSYNEQFF
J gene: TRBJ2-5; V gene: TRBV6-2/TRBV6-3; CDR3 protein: CASSYSRQALQETQYF
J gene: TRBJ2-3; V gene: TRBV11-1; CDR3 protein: CASSLALWTSAPKDFTDTQYF
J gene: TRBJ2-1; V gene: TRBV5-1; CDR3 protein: CASSPAASGRVRNEQFF
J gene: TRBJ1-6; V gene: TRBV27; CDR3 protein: CASSSVRGRGNSPLHF
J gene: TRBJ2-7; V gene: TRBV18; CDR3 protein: CASSPPSGQSYEQYF
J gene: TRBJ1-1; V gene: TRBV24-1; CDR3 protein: CATRGANTEAFF
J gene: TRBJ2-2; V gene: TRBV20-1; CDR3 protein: CSARKAGRDTGELFF
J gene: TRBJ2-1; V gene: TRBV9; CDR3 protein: CASSDQGSPYNEQFF
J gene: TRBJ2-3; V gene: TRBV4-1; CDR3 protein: CASSQEGLTSTDTQYF
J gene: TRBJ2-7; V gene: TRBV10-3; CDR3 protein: CAISLLAGADYEQYF
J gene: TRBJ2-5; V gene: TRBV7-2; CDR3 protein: CASSDDSSAPYNEQYF
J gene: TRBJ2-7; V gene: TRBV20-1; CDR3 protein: CSARPAVLYEQYF
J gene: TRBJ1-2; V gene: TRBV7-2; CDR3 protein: CASAIEARIYGYTF
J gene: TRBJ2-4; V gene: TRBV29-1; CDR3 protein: CSVNRGDKNIQYF
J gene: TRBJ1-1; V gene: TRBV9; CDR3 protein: CASSAGVSMNTEAFF
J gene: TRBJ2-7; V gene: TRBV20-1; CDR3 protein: CSARTIYNEQYF
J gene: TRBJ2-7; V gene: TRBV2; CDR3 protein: CASSEETDEQYF